This entry features one TCR beta chain sequence. Its antigen remains unknown. The CDR3 has 16 residues. With 2 bases clipped from V and 0 bases from J, the junction kept 4 bases outside the gene matches. Per the germline V gene, CDR1 is KGHSH and CDR2 is LQKENI. The sample is drawn from a study of radiation and T cells in renal cell carcinoma. Indicated time point: blood 2 weeks post-SBRT. Treatment defined: 15 Gy SBRT to primary tumor, nephrectomy 4 weeks later. The tumor was a clear cell renal cell carcinoma. This table comes from immunoSEQ multiplex PCR, and its TCRdb copy is limited to in-frame clones, with some not included. Here the sample spans approximately 75,000 clones, over 80% being singletons. Study-wide results and caveats: In blood, top tumor clones expanded by 2 weeks, shrinking by 4. No pretreatment tumor biopsies were available for baseline clonotypes.

The J gene is TRBJ1-1, the V gene TRBV18; 9 bases match TRBD1. The starting material was blood, obtained from a patient whose treatment included radiotherapy and nephrectomy. This TCR came from a man aged 55 to 69 with renal cell carcinoma. The CDR3 DNA reads as TGTGCCAGCTCACCAGGTTGGACAGGGGTGAACACTGAAGCTTTCTTT. This encodes CASSPGWTGVNTEAFF.